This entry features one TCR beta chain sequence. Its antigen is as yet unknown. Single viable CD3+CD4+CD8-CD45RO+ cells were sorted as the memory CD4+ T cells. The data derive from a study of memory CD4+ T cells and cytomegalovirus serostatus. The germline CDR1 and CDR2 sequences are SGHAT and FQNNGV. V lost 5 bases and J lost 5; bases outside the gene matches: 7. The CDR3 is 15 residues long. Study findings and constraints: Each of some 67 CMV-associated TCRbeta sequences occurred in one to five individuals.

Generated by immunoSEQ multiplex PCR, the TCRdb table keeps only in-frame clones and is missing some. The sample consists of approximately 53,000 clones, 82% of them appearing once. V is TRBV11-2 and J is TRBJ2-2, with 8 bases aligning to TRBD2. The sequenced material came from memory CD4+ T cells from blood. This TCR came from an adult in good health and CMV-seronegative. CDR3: CASSMLAGPTGELFF. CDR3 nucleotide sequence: TGTGCCAGCAGCATGTTAGCGGGACCTACCGGGGAGCTGTTTTTT.